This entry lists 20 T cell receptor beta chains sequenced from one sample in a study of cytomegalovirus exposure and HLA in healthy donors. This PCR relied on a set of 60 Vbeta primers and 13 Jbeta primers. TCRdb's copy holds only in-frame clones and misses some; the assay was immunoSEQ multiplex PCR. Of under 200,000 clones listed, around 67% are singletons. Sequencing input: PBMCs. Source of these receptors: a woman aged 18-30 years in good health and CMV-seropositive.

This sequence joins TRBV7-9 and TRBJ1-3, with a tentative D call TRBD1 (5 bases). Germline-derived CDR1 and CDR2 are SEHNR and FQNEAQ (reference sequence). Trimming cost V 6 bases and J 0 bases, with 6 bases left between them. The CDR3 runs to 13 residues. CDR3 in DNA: TGTGCCAGCAGGACAGTCTCTGGAAACACCATATATTTT. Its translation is CASRTVSGNTIYF.

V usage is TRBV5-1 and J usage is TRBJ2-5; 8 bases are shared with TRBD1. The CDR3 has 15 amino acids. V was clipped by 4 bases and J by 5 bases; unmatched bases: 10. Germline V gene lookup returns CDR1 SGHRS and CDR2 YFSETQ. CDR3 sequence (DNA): TGCGCCAGCAGCGGAGGACAGGGCTACATCGAGACCCAGTACTTC. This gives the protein CASSGGQGYIETQYF.

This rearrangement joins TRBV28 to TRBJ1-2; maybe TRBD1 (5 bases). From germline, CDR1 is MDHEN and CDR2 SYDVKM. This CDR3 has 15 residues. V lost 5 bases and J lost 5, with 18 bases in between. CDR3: CASSAVRERGYGYTF. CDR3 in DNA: TGTGCCAGCAGTGCGGTTAGGGAAAGGGGATATGGCTACACCTTC.

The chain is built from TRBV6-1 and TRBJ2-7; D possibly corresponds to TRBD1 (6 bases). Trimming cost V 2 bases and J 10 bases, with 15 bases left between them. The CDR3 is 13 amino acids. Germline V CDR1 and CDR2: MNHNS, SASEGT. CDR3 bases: TGTGCCAGCAGTGAACTTGGGGACACCCCTCAGTACTTC. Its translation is CASSELGDTPQYF.

CDR3 sequence: CASSEPGLGYNEQFF. CDR3 nucleotide sequence: TGTGCCAGCAGCGAGCCGGGACTAGGGTACAATGAGCAGTTCTTC. This chain links TRBV7-9 with TRBJ2-1; 8 nucleotides match TRBD2. CDR3 length equals 15 residues. Trimming at V came to 5 bases and at J to 4 bases, leaving 7 bases not matched to a gene. Per germline, CDR1 SEHNR and CDR2 FQNEAQ (reference sequence). Full variable domain (missing parts from reference TRBV7-9 and TRBJ2-1): DTGVSQNPRHKITKRGQNVTFRCDPISEHNRLYWYRQTLGQGPEFLTYFQNEAQLEKSRLLSDRFSAERPKGSFSTLEIQRTEQGDSAMYLCASSEPGLGYNEQFFGPGTRLTVL.

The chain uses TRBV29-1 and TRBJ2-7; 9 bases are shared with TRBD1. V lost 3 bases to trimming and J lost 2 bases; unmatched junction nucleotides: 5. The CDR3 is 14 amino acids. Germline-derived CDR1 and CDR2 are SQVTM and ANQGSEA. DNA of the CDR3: TGCAGCGTTGATCGGGGACAGGGAACCTACGAGCAGTACTTC. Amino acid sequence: CSVDRGQGTYEQYF.

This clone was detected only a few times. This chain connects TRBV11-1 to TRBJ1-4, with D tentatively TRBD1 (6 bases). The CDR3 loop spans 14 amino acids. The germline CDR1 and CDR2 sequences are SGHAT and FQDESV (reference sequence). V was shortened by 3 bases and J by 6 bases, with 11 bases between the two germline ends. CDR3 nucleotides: TGTGCCAGCAGCTTCGGACAGACCCATGAAAAACTGTTTTTT. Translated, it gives CASSFGQTHEKLFF.

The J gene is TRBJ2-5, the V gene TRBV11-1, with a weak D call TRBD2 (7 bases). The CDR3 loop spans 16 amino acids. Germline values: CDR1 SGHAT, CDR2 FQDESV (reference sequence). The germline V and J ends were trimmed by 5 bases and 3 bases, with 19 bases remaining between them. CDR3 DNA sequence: TGTGCCAGCAGCCAGGGGCTAGCGGAAATCGAAGAGACCCAGTACTTC. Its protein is CASSQGLAEIEETQYF.

For the CDR3, the DNA is TGTGCCAGCAGTGTTGGGGGCGCGTCCTACAATGAGCAGTTCTTC. This sequence encodes CASSVGGASYNEQFF. The V call is TRBV6-1, the J call TRBJ2-1, with D perhaps TRBD1 (6 bases). V was clipped by 4 bases and J by 1 base, with 11 bases between them. Looked up from germline, CDR1 is MNHNS and CDR2 is SASEGT. The length of the CDR3 is 15 residues.

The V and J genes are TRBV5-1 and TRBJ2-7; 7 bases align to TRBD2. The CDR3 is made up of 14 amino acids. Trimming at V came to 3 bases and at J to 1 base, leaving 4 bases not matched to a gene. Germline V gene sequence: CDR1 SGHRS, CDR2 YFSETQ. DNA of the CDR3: TGCGCCAGCAGCTCGGGGAGGGCATCCTACGAGCAGTACTTC. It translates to CASSSGRASYEQYF.

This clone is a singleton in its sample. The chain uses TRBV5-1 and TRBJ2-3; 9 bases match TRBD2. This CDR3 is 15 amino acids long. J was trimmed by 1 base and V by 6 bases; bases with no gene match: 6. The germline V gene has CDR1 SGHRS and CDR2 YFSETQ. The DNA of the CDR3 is TGCGCCAGCACGAGCGGGAGGTACGGCACAGATACGCAGTATTTT. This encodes CASTSGRYGTDTQYF.

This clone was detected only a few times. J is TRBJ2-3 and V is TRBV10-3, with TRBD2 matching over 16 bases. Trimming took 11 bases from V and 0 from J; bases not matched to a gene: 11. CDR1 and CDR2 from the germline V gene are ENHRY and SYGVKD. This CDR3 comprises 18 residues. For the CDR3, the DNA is TGTGCCGTCGATTCCGGGACTAGCGGGGGGGTAAGCACAGATACGCAGTATTTT. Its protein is CAVDSGTSGGVSTDTQYF.

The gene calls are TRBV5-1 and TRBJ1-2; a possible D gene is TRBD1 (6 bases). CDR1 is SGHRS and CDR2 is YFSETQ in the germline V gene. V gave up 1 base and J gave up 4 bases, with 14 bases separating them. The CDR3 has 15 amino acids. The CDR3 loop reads CASSLSGQNSYGYTF. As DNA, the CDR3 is TGCGCCAGCAGCTTGAGTGGACAGAATAGCTATGGCTACACCTTC.

CDR3 DNA sequence: TGTGCCTGGAGTCCTGCAGATACGCAGTATTTT. Its translation is CAWSPADTQYF. The chain carries TRBV30 and TRBJ2-3; D is unclear. V lost 2 bases to trimming and J lost 4 bases, with 4 bases between them. The CDR3 sequence is 11 residues long. Germline assignment: CDR1 GTSNPN and CDR2 SVGIG (reference sequence). The complete variable domain, with remaining parts taken from reference TRBV30 and TRBJ2-3, reads SQTIHQWPATLVQPVGSPLSLECTVEGTSNPNLYWYRQAAGRGLQLLFYSVGIGQISSEVPQNLSASRPQDRQFILSSKKLLLSDSGFYLCAWSPADTQYFGPGTRLTVL.

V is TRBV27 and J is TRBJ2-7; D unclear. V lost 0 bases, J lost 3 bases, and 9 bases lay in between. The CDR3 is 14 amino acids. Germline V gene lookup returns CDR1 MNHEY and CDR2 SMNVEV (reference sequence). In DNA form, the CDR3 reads TGTGCCAGCAGTTTATCAGTGTCGGGCTACGAGCAGTACTTC. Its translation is CASSLSVSGYEQYF.

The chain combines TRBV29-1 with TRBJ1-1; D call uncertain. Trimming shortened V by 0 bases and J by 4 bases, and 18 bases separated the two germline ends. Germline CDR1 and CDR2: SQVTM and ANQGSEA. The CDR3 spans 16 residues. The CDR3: CSVEDPFGRPFTEAFF. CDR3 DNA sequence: TGCAGCGTTGAAGATCCTTTCGGCAGGCCTTTCACTGAAGCTTTCTTT.

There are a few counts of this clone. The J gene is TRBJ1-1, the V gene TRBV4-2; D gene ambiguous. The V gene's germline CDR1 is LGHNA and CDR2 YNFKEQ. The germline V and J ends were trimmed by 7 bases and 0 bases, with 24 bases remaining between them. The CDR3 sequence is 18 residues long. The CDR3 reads CASIPSMTSGEMNTEAFF. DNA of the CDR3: TGTGCCAGCATCCCAAGCATGACATCCGGGGAGATGAACACTGAAGCTTTCTTT.

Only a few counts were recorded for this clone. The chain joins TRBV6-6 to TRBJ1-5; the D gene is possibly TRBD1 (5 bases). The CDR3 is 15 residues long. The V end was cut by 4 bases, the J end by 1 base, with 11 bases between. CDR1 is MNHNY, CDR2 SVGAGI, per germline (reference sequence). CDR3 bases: TGTGCCAGCAGTTCAGGCAGGACAAGCAATCAGCCCCAGCATTTT. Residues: CASSSGRTSNQPQHF.

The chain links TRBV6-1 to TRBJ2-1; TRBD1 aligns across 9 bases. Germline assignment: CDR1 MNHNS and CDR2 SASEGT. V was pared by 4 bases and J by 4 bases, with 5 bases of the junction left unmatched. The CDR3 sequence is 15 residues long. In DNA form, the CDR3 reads TGTGCCAGCAGTGCCGGGACAGGGTCATACAATGAGCAGTTCTTC. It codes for CASSAGTGSYNEQFF.

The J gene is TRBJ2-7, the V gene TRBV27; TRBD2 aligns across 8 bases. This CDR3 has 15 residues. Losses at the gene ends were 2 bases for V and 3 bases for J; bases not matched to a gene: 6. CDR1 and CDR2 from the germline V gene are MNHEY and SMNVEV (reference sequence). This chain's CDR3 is CASSLADGRGYEQYF. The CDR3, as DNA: TGTGCCAGCAGTTTAGCTGACGGGAGGGGCTACGAGCAGTACTTC.